Shown below are 20 T cell receptor beta chains from a single sample sequenced in a study of shared clonotypes between healthy human individuals (dated by TCRdb to about 2020). The library was generated by the immunoSEQ multiplex PCR assay. Entries here come from immuneACCESS through TCRdb and include only in-frame sequences with V and J called. Some clones fail to appear in such tables; in the studies checked, an unresolved V gene covers under half of the shortfall, and the cause of the remainder is unknown. The sample has nearly 600,000 clones on record, 95% of them singletons. In total, the top ten clones hold 0.09% to 0.13% of the sample. CD8 naive samples were obtained by positive selection for CCR7 among CD45RO-negative cells, yielding a CD45RA+CCR7+ population from which TemRA cells were excluded. Sequenced input: naive CD8+ T cells sorted from blood. Sample cell subset or site, as interpreted from the label and publication: CD45RA+CCR7+. The origin of the receptors is a woman in her 30s in good health.

This sequence joins TRBV27 and TRBJ2-2; D gene unclear. Trimming cost V 6 bases and J 1 base, with 9 bases left between them. Looked up from germline, CDR1 is MNHEY and CDR2 is SMNVEV (reference sequence). The CDR3 has 14 amino acids. This CDR3 reads CASSQAQNTGELFF. The CDR3 nucleotides are TGTGCCAGCAGCCAGGCGCAGAACACCGGGGAGCTGTTTTTT.

On this clone: This sample also contains other DNA sequences that code for the same CDR3. The chain employs TRBV5-1 and TRBJ1-1; a possible D gene is TRBD1 (5 bases). The length of the CDR3 is 14 residues. Per germline, CDR1 SGHRS and CDR2 YFSETQ. The V end lost 0 bases, the J end lost 0 bases, and 6 bases lay between the germline ends. CDR3 loop: CASSLGGVNTEAFF. The CDR3 DNA reads as TGCGCCAGCAGCTTGGGAGGGGTGAACACTGAAGCTTTCTTT.

This clone was seen once. The chain carries TRBV7-9 and TRBJ2-7, with D perhaps matching TRBD2 (6 bases). Germline CDR1 reads SEHNR; CDR2 reads FQNEAQ (reference sequence). CDR3 length equals 16 residues. Between the trimmed V and J ends, which lost 1 base and 6 bases, there was a span of 19 bases. As DNA, the CDR3 is TGTGCCAGCAGCTTAGTGGGTCCGGGGGATCCCGGCGAGCAGTACTTC. Residues: CASSLVGPGDPGEQYF. Using reference TRBV7-9 and TRBJ2-7 for the parts outside the CDR3, the full variable domain is DTGVSQNPRHKITKRGQNVTFRCDPISEHNRLYWYRQTLGQGPEFLTYFQNEAQLEKSRLLSDRFSAERPKGSFSTLEIQRTEQGDSAMYLCASSLVGPGDPGEQYFGPGTRLTVT.

As regards this clone: Other DNA sequences in the same sample also yield this CDR3. The V and J genes are TRBV28 and TRBJ2-3; D remains unclear. Germline V gene data show CDR1 as MDHEN and CDR2 as SYDVKM. This CDR3 is 16 amino acids long. V was pared by 3 bases and J by 0 bases, with 13 bases between. The CDR3 DNA follows: TGTGCCAGCAGTTTCGGCAGGAGCTCTAGCACAGATACGCAGTATTTT. This sequence encodes CASSFGRSSSTDTQYF.

This clone was recorded only once. The chain combines TRBV13 with TRBJ2-7; 14 nucleotides match TRBD2. With V trimmed by 5 bases and J by 0 bases, 3 bases remained unmatched. Per germline, CDR1 PRHDT and CDR2 FYEKMQ (reference sequence). The CDR3 totals 16 residues. CDR3 sequence: CASSGTSGSSSYEQYF. The CDR3 DNA follows: TGTGCCAGCAGCGGGACTAGCGGGAGTAGCTCCTACGAGCAGTACTTC.

The chain carries TRBV9 and TRBJ1-1; 7 nucleotides line up with TRBD1. Germline lookup yields CDR1 SGDLS and CDR2 YYNGEE. V gave up 4 bases and J gave up 8 bases; unmatched junction bases: 8. This CDR3 spans 13 amino acids. As DNA, the CDR3 is TGTGCCAGCAGCCCCACCGGGACAGCAGAAGCTTTCTTT. This gives the protein CASSPTGTAEAFF.

The chain couples TRBV28 to TRBJ1-6; D not certain. V shed 8 bases and J shed 10 bases, with 12 bases lying between them. This CDR3 has 12 amino acids. The germline V gene encodes CDR1 MDHEN and CDR2 SYDVKM. The CDR3, as DNA: TGTGCCAGCGGAGAAACGGCATCACCCCTCCACTTT. Its protein is CASGETASPLHF.

The rearrangement uses TRBV12-5 and TRBJ2-7; 10 bases fit TRBD2. This CDR3 spans 19 amino acids. Germline assignment: CDR1 LGHNT and CDR2 FRNRAP. Losses at the gene ends were 4 bases for V and 3 bases for J; bases not matched to a gene: 18. CDR3 protein: CASGSPLSGRAPVFYEQYF. The CDR3 DNA sequence: TGTGCTAGTGGTTCCCCATTAAGCGGGAGGGCCCCAGTCTTCTACGAGCAGTACTTC.

With respect to this clone: In the same sample, other DNA sequences code for this CDR3. This chain links TRBV19 with TRBJ2-5; D unclear. Trimming shortened V by 5 bases and J by 3 bases, and 10 bases separated the two germline ends. The CDR3 covers 13 residues. Per the germline V gene, CDR1 is LNHDA and CDR2 is SQIVND (reference sequence). In nucleotides, the CDR3 is TGTGCCAGTAGTCTCGATCGAGAAGAGACCCAGTACTTC. This encodes CASSLDREETQYF.

The CDR3 loop reads CAITARRVNYNEQFF. DNA of the CDR3: TGTGCCATCACGGCCCGACGGGTCAACTACAATGAGCAGTTCTTC. J is TRBJ2-1 and V is TRBV10-3; D call uncertain. The CDR3 contains 15 residues. Looked up from germline, CDR1 is ENHRY and CDR2 is SYGVKD. V was pared by 7 bases and J by 3 bases, with 16 bases between.

The CDR3 bases are TGTGCCAGCAGTGAAGCCGGGACAGGGTGGAGCGAGCAGTACTTC. Translating gives CASSEAGTGWSEQYF. This chain joins TRBV2 and TRBJ2-7; 9 positions match TRBD1. Germline assignment: CDR1 SNHLY and CDR2 FYNNEI. The CDR3 extends over 15 amino acids. The trim removed 0 bases at V and 6 bases at J, leaving 6 bases unmatched.

The CDR3 coding sequence is TGTGCCAGCAGTGATGCAGCATGGAGCTACAATGAGCAGTTCTTC. Translating it yields CASSDAAWSYNEQFF. The rearrangement links TRBV2 to TRBJ2-1; D is unclear. Germline values: CDR1 SNHLY, CDR2 FYNNEI. Trimming shortened V by 3 bases and J by 3 bases, and 12 bases separated the two germline ends. The CDR3 consists of 15 residues.

V gene TRBV29-1 combines with J gene TRBJ2-2, with D tentatively TRBD2 (7 bases). V was shortened by 8 bases and J by 7 bases, with 23 bases between the two germline ends. From germline, CDR1 is SQVTM and CDR2 ANQGSEA. The CDR3 has 15 residues. CDR3 region: CSSREAGDGGGELFF. The CDR3, as DNA: TGCAGCTCCCGGGAGGCAGGGGATGGGGGCGGGGAGCTGTTTTTT.

V is TRBV5-1 and J is TRBJ1-1; maybe TRBD1 (5 bases). Germline V gene lookup returns CDR1 SGHRS and CDR2 YFSETQ. V lost 4 bases and J lost 3, with 16 bases in between. This CDR3 spans 15 amino acids. The CDR3 loop is CASSRWPGVYTEAFF. The CDR3 DNA is TGCGCCAGCAGCCGTTGGCCGGGGGTATACACTGAAGCTTTCTTT.

The chain recombines TRBV27 with TRBJ2-2; 14 nucleotides match TRBD2. Germline loops: CDR1 MNHEY, CDR2 SMNVEV (reference sequence). This CDR3 region has 15 residues. V lost 8 bases, J lost 6 bases, and 5 bases stayed unmatched. In DNA, the CDR3 is TGTGCCAGCGGACTAGCGGGAGGAGTGGCCGGGGAGCTGTTTTTT. Its protein product is CASGLAGGVAGELFF.

The chain employs TRBV5-1 and TRBJ2-7; TRBD1 matches at 10 bases. The CDR3 spans 15 residues. Trimming at V came to 4 bases and at J to 4 bases, leaving 8 bases not matched to a gene. Per the germline V gene, CDR1 is SGHRS and CDR2 is YFSETQ. The CDR3 protein is CASSITTGGSYEQYF. The CDR3 nucleotides read TGCGCCAGCAGCATTACGACAGGGGGCTCTTACGAGCAGTACTTC.

This chain uses TRBV9 with TRBJ1-2; TRBD1 is a possible D gene (6 bases). Trimming took 4 bases from V and 4 from J, leaving 26 bases between them. The germline gives CDR1 SGDLS, CDR2 YYNGEE. The CDR3 sequence is 18 residues long. The CDR3 loop reads CASSPAPGGTENFYGYTF. CDR3 bases: TGTGCCAGCAGCCCAGCCCCCGGGGGCACCGAAAATTTCTATGGCTACACCTTC. Looking up the rest from reference TRBV9 and TRBJ1-2 gives the full variable domain: DSGVTQTPKHLITATGQRVTLRCSPRSGDLSVYWYQQSLDQGLQFLIQYYNGEERAKGNILERFSAQQFPDLHSELNLSSLELGDSALYFCASSPAPGGTENFYGYTFGSGTRLTVV.

This sequence joins TRBV5-1 and TRBJ2-3; D is ambiguous. The CDR3 covers 16 residues. V was clipped by 2 bases and J by 4 bases, with 17 bases between them. Germline V gives CDR1 SGHRS, CDR2 YFSETQ. The chain's CDR3 is CASSFGEQGVADTQYF. The CDR3 nucleotides are TGCGCCAGCAGCTTTGGAGAGCAAGGTGTCGCAGATACGCAGTATTTT.

The gene calls are TRBV11-2 and TRBJ2-1; D call uncertain. The CDR3 extends over 15 amino acids. Germline assignment: CDR1 SGHAT and CDR2 FQNNGV. Trimming took off 1 base at V and 3 bases at J, with 10 bases between the two ends. CDR3 coding DNA: TGTGCCAGCAGCTTAGCCCAGTGGGACTACAATGAGCAGTTCTTC. Protein product: CASSLAQWDYNEQFF.

This clone showed up just once. The V gene is TRBV2, the J gene TRBJ1-2, with TRBD1 identical over 11 bases. CDR1 and CDR2 from the germline V gene are SNHLY and FYNNEI. CDR3 size: 17 residues. V shed 6 bases, J shed 0 bases, and the junction held 9 bases outside the gene matches. CDR3 DNA sequence: TGTGCCAGCAGCGGAGCGGGACAGGGGGAGGCTAACTATGGCTACACCTTC. Amino acids: CASSGAGQGEANYGYTF.